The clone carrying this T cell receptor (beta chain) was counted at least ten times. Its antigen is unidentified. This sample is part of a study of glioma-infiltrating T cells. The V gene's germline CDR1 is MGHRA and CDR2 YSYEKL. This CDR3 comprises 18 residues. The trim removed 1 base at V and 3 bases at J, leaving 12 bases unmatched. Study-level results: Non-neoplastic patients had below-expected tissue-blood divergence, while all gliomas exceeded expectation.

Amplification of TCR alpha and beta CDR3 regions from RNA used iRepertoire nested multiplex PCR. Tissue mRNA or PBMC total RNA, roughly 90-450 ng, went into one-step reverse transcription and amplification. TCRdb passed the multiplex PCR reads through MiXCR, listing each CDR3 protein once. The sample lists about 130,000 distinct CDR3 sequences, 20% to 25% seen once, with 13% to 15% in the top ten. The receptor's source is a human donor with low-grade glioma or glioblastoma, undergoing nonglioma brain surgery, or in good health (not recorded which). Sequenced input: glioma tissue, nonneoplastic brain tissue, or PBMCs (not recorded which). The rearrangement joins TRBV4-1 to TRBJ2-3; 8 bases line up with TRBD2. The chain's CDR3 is CASSQGVQAGVRTDTQYF. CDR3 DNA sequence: TGCGCCAGCAGCCAAGGAGTGCAAGCGGGAGTTAGGACAGATACGCAGTATTTT.